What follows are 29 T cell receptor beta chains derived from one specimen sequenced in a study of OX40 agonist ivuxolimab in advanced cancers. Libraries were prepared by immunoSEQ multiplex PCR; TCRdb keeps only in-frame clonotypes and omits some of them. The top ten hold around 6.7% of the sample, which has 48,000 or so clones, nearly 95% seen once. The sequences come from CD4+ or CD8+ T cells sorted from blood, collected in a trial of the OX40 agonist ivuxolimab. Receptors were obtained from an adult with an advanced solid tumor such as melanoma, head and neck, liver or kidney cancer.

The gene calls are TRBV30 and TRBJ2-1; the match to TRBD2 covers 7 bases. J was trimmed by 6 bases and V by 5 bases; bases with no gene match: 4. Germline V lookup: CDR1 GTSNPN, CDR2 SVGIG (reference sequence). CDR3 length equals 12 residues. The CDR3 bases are TGTGCCTGGGGGGGGGACTCCAATGAGCAGTTCTTC. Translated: CAWGGDSNEQFF. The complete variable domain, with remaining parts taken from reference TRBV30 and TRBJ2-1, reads SQTIHQWPATLVQPVGSPLSLECTVEGTSNPNLYWYRQAAGRGLQLLFYSVGIGQISSEVPQNLSASRPQDRQFILSSKKLLLSDSGFYLCAWGGDSNEQFFGPGTRLTVL.

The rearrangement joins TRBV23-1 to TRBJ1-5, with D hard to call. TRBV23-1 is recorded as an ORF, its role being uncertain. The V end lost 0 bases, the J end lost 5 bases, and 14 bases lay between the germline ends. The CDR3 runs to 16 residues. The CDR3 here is CASSQSVPGYHQPQHF. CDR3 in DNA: TGCGCCAGCAGTCAATCGGTACCGGGATATCATCAGCCCCAGCATTTT.

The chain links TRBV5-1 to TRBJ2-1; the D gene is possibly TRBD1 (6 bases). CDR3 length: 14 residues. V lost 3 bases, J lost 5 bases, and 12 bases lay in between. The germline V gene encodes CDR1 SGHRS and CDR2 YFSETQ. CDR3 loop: CASSSPGANNEQFF. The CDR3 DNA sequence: TGCGCCAGCAGCTCGCCAGGGGCGAACAATGAGCAGTTCTTC.

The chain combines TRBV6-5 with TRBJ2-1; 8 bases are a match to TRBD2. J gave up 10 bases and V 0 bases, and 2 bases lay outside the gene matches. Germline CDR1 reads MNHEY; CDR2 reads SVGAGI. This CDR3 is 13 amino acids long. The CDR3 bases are TGTGCCAGCAGTTACTCCGTAGCGGGAGAGCAGTTCTTC. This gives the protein CASSYSVAGEQFF.

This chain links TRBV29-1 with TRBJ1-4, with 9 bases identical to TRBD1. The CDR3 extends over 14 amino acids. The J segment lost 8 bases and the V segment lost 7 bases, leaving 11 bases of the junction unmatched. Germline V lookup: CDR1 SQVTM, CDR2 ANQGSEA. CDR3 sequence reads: CSADQGQGREKLFF. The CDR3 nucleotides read TGCAGCGCCGACCAAGGACAGGGGAGGGAAAAACTGTTTTTT. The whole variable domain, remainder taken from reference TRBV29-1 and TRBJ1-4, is SAVISQKPSRDICQRGTSLTIQCQVDSQVTMMFWYRQQPGQSLTLIATANQGSEATYESGFVIDKFPISRPNLTFSTLTVSNMSPEDSSIYLCSADQGQGREKLFFGSGTQLSVL.

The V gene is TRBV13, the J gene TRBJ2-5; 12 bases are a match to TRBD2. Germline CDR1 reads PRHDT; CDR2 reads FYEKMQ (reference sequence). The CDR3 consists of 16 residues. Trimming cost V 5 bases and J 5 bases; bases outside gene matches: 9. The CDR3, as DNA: TGTGCCAGCAGCCCAGGACTAGCGGGGCCCGGGGAGACCCAGTACTTC. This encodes CASSPGLAGPGETQYF.

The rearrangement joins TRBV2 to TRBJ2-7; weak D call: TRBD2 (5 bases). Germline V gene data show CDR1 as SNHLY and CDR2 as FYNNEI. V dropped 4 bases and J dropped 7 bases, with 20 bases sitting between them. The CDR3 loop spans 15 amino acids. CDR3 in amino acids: CASSGPLVAGWEQYF. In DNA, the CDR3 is TGTGCCAGCAGTGGTCCACTAGTCGCTGGGTGGGAGCAGTACTTC.

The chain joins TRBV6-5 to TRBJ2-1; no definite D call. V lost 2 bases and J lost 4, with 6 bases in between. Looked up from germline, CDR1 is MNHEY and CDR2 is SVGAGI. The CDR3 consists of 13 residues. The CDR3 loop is CASSYGRYNEQFF. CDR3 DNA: TGTGCCAGCAGTTACGGCAGATACAATGAGCAGTTCTTC.

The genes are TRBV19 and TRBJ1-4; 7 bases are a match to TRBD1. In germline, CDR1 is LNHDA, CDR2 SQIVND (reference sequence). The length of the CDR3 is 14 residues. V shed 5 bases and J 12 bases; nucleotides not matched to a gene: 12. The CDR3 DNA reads TGTGCCAGTAGTGTCTCACAGGGGCCCTTTGAACTGTTTTTT. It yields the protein CASSVSQGPFELFF.

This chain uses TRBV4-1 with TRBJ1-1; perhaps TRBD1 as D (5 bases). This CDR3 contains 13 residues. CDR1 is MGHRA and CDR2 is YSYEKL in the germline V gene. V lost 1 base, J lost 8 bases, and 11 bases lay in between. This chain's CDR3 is CASSQARTTEAFF. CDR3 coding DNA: TGCGCCAGCAGCCAAGCTAGGACAACCGAAGCTTTCTTT.

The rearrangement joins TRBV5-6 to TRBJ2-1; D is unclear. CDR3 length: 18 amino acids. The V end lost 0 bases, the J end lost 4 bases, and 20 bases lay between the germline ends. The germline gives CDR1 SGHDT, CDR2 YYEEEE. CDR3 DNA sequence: TGTGCCAGCAGCTTGGATCCGGCGGCGGACCAACTATACAATGAGCAGTTCTTC. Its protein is CASSLDPAADQLYNEQFF. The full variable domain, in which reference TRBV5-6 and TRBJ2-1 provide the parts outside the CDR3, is DAGVTQSPTHLIKTRGQQVTLRCSPKSGHDTVSWYQQALGQGPQFIFQYYEEEERQRGNFPDRFSGHQFPNYSSELNVNALLLGDSALYLCASSLDPAADQLYNEQFFGPGTRLTVL.

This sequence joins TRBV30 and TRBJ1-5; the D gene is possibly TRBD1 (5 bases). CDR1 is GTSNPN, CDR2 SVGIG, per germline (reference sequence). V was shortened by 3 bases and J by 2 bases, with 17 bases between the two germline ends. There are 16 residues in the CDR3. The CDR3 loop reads CAWRASRAGGNQPQHF. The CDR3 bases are TGTGCCTGGAGGGCGTCCAGGGCCGGTGGCAATCAGCCCCAGCATTTT.

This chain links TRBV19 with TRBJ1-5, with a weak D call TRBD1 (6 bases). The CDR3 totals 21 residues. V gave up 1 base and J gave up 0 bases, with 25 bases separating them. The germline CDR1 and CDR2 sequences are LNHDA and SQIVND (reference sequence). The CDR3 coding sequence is TGTGCCAGTAGTATAGGAGTTAGGATACAGGGCCACCCCTATAGCAATCAGCCCCAGCATTTT. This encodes CASSIGVRIQGHPYSNQPQHF.

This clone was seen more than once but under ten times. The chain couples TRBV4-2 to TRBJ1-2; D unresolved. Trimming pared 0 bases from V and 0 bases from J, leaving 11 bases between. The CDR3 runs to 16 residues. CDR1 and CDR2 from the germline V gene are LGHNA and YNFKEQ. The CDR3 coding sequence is TGTGCCAGCAGCCAAGATGAGTCGATTTCTAACTATGGCTACACCTTC. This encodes CASSQDESISNYGYTF.

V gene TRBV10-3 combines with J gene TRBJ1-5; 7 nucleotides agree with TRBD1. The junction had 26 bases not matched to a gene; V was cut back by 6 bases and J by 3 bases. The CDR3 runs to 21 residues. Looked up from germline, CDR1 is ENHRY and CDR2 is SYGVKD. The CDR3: CAISEIILKNRGMGNNQPQHF. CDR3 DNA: TGTGCCATCAGCGAAATCATACTCAAAAACAGGGGCATGGGGAACAATCAGCCCCAGCATTTT.

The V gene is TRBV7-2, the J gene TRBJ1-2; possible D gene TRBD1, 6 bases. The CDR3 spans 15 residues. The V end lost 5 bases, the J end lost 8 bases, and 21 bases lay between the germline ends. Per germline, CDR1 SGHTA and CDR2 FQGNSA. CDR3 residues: CASSPTLGWGLGYTF. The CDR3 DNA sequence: TGTGCCAGCAGCCCAACTCTGGGTTGGGGGCTCGGCTACACCTTC. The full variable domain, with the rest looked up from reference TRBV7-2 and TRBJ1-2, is GAGVSQSPSNKVTEKGKDVELRCDPISGHTALYWYRQSLGQGLEFLIYFQGNSAPDKSGLPSDRFSAERTGGSVSTLTIQRTQQEDSAVYLCASSPTLGWGLGYTFGSGTRLTVV.

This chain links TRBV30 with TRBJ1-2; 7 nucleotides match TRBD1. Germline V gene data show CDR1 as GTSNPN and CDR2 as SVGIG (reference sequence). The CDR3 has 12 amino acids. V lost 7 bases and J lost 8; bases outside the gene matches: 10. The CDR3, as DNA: TGTGCCTACCAGACAGGGTTGGGGGGCTACACCTTC. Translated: CAYQTGLGGYTF.

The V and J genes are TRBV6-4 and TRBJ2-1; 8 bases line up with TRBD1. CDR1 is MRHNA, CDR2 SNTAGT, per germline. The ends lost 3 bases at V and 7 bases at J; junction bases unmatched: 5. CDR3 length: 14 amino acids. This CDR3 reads CASSERTGINEQFF. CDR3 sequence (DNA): TGTGCCAGCAGTGAGAGGACAGGGATTAATGAGCAGTTCTTC.

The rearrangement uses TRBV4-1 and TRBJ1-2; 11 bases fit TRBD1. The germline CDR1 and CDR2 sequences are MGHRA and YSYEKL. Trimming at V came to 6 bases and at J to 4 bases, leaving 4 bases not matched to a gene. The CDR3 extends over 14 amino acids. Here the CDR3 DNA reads TGCGCCAGCAGGTCCGGGACAGGGGGCTATGGCTACACCTTC. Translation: CASRSGTGGYGYTF.

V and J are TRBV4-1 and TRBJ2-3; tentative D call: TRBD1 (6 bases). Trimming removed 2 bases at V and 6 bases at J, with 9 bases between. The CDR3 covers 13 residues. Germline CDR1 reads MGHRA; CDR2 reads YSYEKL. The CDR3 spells CASSQTTGDTQYF. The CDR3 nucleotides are TGCGCCAGCAGCCAAACGACAGGTGATACGCAGTATTTT.

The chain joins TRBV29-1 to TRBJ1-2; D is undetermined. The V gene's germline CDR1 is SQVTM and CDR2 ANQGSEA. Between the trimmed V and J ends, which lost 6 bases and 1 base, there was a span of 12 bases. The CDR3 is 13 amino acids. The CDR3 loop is CSVLDSSNYGYTF. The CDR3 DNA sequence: TGCAGCGTCCTAGACTCGAGTAACTATGGCTACACCTTC.

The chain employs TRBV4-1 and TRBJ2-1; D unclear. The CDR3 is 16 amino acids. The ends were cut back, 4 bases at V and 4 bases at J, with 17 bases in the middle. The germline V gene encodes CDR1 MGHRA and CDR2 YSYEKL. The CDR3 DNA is TGCGCCAGCAGCCGAGCTCCCCCGGACGGGTACAATGAGCAGTTCTTC. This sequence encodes CASSRAPPDGYNEQFF.

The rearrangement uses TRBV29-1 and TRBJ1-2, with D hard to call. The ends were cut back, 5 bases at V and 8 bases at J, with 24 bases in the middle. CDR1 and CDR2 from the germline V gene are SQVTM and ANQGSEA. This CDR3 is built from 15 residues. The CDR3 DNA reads TGCAGCGTTCCCACGTGGCGCAGCACCGCGGGAGGCTACACCTTC. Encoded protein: CSVPTWRSTAGGYTF.

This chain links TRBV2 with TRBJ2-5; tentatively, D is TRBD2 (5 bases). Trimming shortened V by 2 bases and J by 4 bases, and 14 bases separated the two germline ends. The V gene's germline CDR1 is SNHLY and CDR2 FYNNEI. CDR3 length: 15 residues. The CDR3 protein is CASSERLAAVETQYF. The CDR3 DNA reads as TGTGCCAGCAGTGAAAGGCTAGCTGCGGTAGAGACCCAGTACTTC.

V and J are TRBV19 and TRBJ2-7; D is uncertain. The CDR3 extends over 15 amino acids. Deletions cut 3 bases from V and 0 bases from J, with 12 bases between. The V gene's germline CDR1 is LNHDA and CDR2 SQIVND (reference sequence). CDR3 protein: CASSIRIESSYEQYF. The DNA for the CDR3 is TGTGCCAGTAGTATCAGGATTGAGAGCTCCTACGAGCAGTACTTC.

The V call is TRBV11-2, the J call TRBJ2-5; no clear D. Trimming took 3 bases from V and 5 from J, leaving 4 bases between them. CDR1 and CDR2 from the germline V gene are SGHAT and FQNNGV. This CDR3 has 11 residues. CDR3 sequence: CASSFGETQYF. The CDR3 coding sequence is TGTGCCAGCAGCTTTGGTGAGACCCAGTACTTC.

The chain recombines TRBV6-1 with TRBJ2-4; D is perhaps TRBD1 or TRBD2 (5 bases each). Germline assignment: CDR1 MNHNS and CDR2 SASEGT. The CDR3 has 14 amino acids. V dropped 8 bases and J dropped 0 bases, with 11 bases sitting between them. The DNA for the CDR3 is TGTGCCAGCGGGGACGTCCTAGCCAAAAACATTCAGTACTTC. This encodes CASGDVLAKNIQYF.

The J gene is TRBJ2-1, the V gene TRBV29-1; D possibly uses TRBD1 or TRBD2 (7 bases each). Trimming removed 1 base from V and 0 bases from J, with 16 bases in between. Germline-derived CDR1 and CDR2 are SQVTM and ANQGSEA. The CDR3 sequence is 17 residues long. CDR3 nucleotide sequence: TGCAGCGTTGAAGGTCCCAGGGGGGGGATCTCCTACAATGAGCAGTTCTTC. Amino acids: CSVEGPRGGISYNEQFF.

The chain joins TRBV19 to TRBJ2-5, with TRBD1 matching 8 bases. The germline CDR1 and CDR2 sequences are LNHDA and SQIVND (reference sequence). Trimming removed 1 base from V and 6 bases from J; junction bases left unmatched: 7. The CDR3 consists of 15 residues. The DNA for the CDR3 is TGTGCCAGTAGTATAGTGGCAGGGGGCAGGAAGACCCAGTACTTC. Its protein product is CASSIVAGGRKTQYF.